One sample yielded the 30 T cell receptor beta chains listed below, sequenced in a study of shared clonotypes between healthy human individuals. Naive CD8 cells, CD45RO-negative and positively selected for CCR7, excluded terminally differentiated effector memory CD45RA+ cells. Profiling relied on immunoSEQ multiplex PCR, and the TCRdb table lists in-frame clones only, not all of them. The profile shows more than 2 million clones, about 94% of them singletons. Sequenced input: naive CD8+ T cells from PBMCs. The receptors derive from a man in his late teens or twenties in good health. Some clones in this sample may be carry-over from other donors' samples.

Turning to this clone: This sample includes further DNA sequences coding for the same CDR3. The chain is built from TRBV27 and TRBJ2-7, with 7 bases matching TRBD1. J lost 0 bases, V lost 4 bases, and 3 bases had no gene match. The germline V gene encodes CDR1 MNHEY and CDR2 SMNVEV (reference sequence). This CDR3 has 14 amino acids. CDR3 DNA sequence: TGTGCCAGCAGTTCCCGGGACAGCTCCTACGAGCAGTACTTC. Encoded protein: CASSSRDSSYEQYF.

On this clone itself: The same CDR3 is also encoded by other DNA sequences in this sample. The CDR3 protein is CASSLVAVSTDTQYF. DNA of the CDR3: TGCGCCAGCAGCTTGGTAGCGGTGAGCACAGATACGCAGTATTTT. The chain is built from TRBV5-1 and TRBJ2-3; D is perhaps TRBD2 (6 bases). V was pared by 0 bases and J by 0 bases, with 8 bases between. Germline CDR1 SGHRS, CDR2 YFSETQ. The CDR3 length is 15 residues.

This rearrangement joins TRBV25-1 to TRBJ1-1, with D hard to call. The germline V gene has CDR1 MGHDK and CDR2 SYGVNS. This CDR3 has 11 amino acids. V dropped 6 bases and J dropped 1 base, with 3 bases sitting between them. CDR3 amino acids: CASRQNTEAFF. The CDR3 region has the DNA TGTGCCAGCAGACAGAACACTGAAGCTTTCTTT.

This clone has only one observation. The same CDR3 can be traced to other DNA sequences in this sample. The chain has TRBV27 and TRBJ2-7; possible D gene TRBD1, 6 bases. The CDR3 has 16 residues. Germline V gives CDR1 MNHEY, CDR2 SMNVEV (reference sequence). V lost 0 bases and J 4 bases, leaving 16 bases between the germline ends. The CDR3 DNA sequence: TGTGCCAGCAGTTTATCTACAGGGACCGTTTCGTACGAGCAGTACTTC. Its protein product is CASSLSTGTVSYEQYF.

In this sample, this clone turned up a few times. The chain has TRBV2 and TRBJ2-3; no reliable D call. Germline CDR1 and CDR2: SNHLY and FYNNEI. The CDR3 spans 12 residues. Trimming removed 5 bases at V and 5 bases at J, with 8 bases between. The CDR3 region is CASSPTLDTQYF. The DNA for the CDR3 is TGTGCCAGCAGTCCGACCCTAGATACGCAGTATTTT. Looking up the rest from reference TRBV2 and TRBJ2-3 gives the full variable domain: EPEVTQTPSHQVTQMGQEVILRCVPISNHLYFYWYRQILGQKVEFLVSFYNNEISEKSEIFDDQFSVERPDGSNFTLKIRSTKLEDSAMYFCASSPTLDTQYFGPGTRLTVL.

J is TRBJ1-1 and V is TRBV19, with D hard to call. The V gene lost 5 bases and the J gene lost 10 bases, with 17 bases spanning the gap. CDR3 length: 13 amino acids. CDR1 is LNHDA, CDR2 SQIVND, per germline (reference sequence). The CDR3 is CASSSLPGNRAFF. The CDR3 DNA sequence: TGTGCCAGTAGTTCCCTCCCCGGAAATCGAGCTTTCTTT.

The CDR3 here is CASSSLRLAGGGKTQYF. Written as DNA, the CDR3 is TGTGCCAGCAGCTCCCTCCGACTAGCGGGAGGAGGAAAGACCCAGTACTTC. V usage is TRBV7-2 and J usage is TRBJ2-5; 13 bases agree with TRBD2. Germline V gene data show CDR1 as SGHTA and CDR2 as FQGNSA. Trimming at V came to 4 bases and at J to 6 bases, leaving 11 bases not matched to a gene. The CDR3 spans 17 residues.

The table lists this clone with a few counts. Different DNA sequences within this sample yield the same CDR3. The chain combines TRBV29-1 with TRBJ1-1; D is unclear. V lost 3 bases, J lost 0 bases, and 5 bases lay in between. Germline V lookup: CDR1 SQVTM, CDR2 ANQGSEA. The CDR3 runs 12 residues. CDR3 amino acids: CSVDGLNTEAFF. The CDR3 DNA is TGCAGCGTTGACGGACTGAACACTGAAGCTTTCTTT.

The chain employs TRBV29-1 and TRBJ2-1; 10 nucleotides match TRBD1. The germline V gene encodes CDR1 SQVTM and CDR2 ANQGSEA. The V segment lost 7 bases and the J segment 9 bases; nucleotides outside the gene matches: 12. The CDR3 totals 14 residues. The CDR3 spells CSACRDRGVSEQFF. The CDR3 DNA sequence: TGCAGCGCCTGCCGGGACAGGGGCGTCAGTGAGCAGTTCTTC.

The chain uses TRBV7-8 and TRBJ1-3; D unclear. CDR3 length: 16 residues. The V end lost 1 base, the J end lost 0 bases, and 10 bases lay between the germline ends. Germline values: CDR1 SGHVS, CDR2 FQNEAQ. CDR3 sequence: CASSLDALSSGNTIYF. Here the CDR3 DNA reads TGTGCCAGCAGCTTAGATGCCCTCAGCTCTGGAAACACCATATATTTT. Full variable domain (outside the CDR3, taken from reference TRBV7-8 and TRBJ1-3): GAGVSQSPRYKVAKRGQDVALRCDPISGHVSLFWYQQALGQGPEFLTYFQNEAQLDKSGLPSDRFFAERPEGSVSTLKIQRTQQEDSAVYLCASSLDALSSGNTIYFGEGSWLTVV.

The gene calls are TRBV13 and TRBJ2-3, with 10 positions matching TRBD1. The length of the CDR3 is 16 residues. Germline values: CDR1 PRHDT, CDR2 FYEKMQ (reference sequence). With 5 bases clipped from V and 3 bases from J, the junction kept 8 bases outside the gene matches. The CDR3 protein is CASSTPPGQGTDTQYF. CDR3 in DNA: TGTGCCAGCAGCACGCCACCGGGACAGGGGACAGATACGCAGTATTTT.

The rearrangement links TRBV7-9 to TRBJ2-6, with D unclear. The CDR3 has 16 residues. The germline V and J ends were trimmed by 3 bases and 0 bases, with 9 bases remaining between them. The V gene's germline CDR1 is SEHNR and CDR2 FQNEAQ (reference sequence). The CDR3 loop reads CASSFKTRSGANVLTF. The CDR3 nucleotides read TGTGCCAGCAGCTTCAAAACTCGCTCTGGGGCCAACGTCCTGACTTTC. The full variable domain, with the rest looked up from reference TRBV7-9 and TRBJ2-6, is DTGVSQNPRHKITKRGQNVTFRCDPISEHNRLYWYRQTLGQGPEFLTYFQNEAQLEKSRLLSDRFSAERPKGSFSTLEIQRTEQGDSAMYLCASSFKTRSGANVLTFGAGSRLTVL.

The rearrangement joins TRBV28 to TRBJ2-7, with TRBD2 as a possible D gene (6 bases). The CDR3 has 13 residues. Germline V gene lookup returns CDR1 MDHEN and CDR2 SYDVKM. Trimming removed 5 bases from V and 2 bases from J, with 10 bases in between. The CDR3 sequence: CASSGGLAYEQYF. In DNA, the CDR3 is TGTGCCAGCAGTGGGGGACTCGCCTACGAGCAGTACTTC.

This sequence joins TRBV7-9 and TRBJ2-5, with D possibly being TRBD2 (5 bases). Germline CDR1 SEHNR, CDR2 FQNEAQ (reference sequence). The germline V and J ends were trimmed by 5 bases and 5 bases, with 12 bases remaining between them. The CDR3 runs to 13 residues. The CDR3 loop reads CASSHPGWETQYF. The CDR3 nucleotides are TGTGCCAGCAGCCACCCGGGATGGGAGACCCAGTACTTC.

This clone has just a few counts. The same CDR3 arises from other DNA sequences in this sample as well. J is TRBJ1-1 and V is TRBV6-6, with 8 bases fitting TRBD1. The J segment lost 5 bases and the V segment lost 5 bases, leaving 7 bases of the junction unmatched. The length of the CDR3 is 14 residues. The germline V gene has CDR1 MNHNY and CDR2 SVGAGI (reference sequence). This CDR3 reads CASSPDRVGTEAFF. In nucleotides, the CDR3 is TGTGCCAGCAGTCCGGACAGGGTGGGTACTGAAGCTTTCTTT.

The V gene is TRBV6-6, the J gene TRBJ1-1; D call uncertain. This CDR3 has 15 residues. Germline CDR1 is MNHNY and CDR2 is SVGAGI (reference sequence). The ends were cut back, 0 bases at V and 0 bases at J, with 8 bases in the middle. The DNA for the CDR3 is TGTGCCAGCAGTTACTCGACCGGGTTGAACACTGAAGCTTTCTTT. This codes for CASSYSTGLNTEAFF.

This clone was recorded only once. The rearrangement joins TRBV19 to TRBJ2-5; a weak D match, TRBD1 (5 bases). CDR3 length equals 14 residues. Germline V gene lookup returns CDR1 LNHDA and CDR2 SQIVND (reference sequence). V lost 1 base and J 5 bases, leaving 11 bases between the germline ends. The CDR3 region has the DNA TGTGCCAGTAGTATAGGGGCAGGGTCGGAGACCCAGTACTTC. Amino acids: CASSIGAGSETQYF.

This rearrangement joins TRBV5-6 to TRBJ1-1, with TRBD1 identical over 9 bases. Germline lookup yields CDR1 SGHDT and CDR2 YYEEEE. V lost 4 bases to trimming and J lost 0 bases; unmatched junction nucleotides: 16. The CDR3 extends over 19 amino acids. CDR3 region: CASSSHRPGQGPLNTEAFF. Written as DNA, the CDR3 is TGTGCCAGCAGCAGCCACCGACCGGGACAGGGCCCATTGAACACTGAAGCTTTCTTT.

The rearrangement uses TRBV14 and TRBJ2-3; D is undetermined. The CDR3 contains 16 residues. Trimming left V 0 bases short and J 5 bases short, with 15 bases between. Germline lookup yields CDR1 SGHDN and CDR2 FVKESK. As DNA, the CDR3 is TGTGCCAGCAGCCAAGAAGTAAGCTACCCTCTAGATACGCAGTATTTT. Encoded protein: CASSQEVSYPLDTQYF. The whole variable domain, remainder taken from reference TRBV14 and TRBJ2-3, is EAGVTQFPSHSVIEKGQTVTLRCDPISGHDNLYWYRRVMGKEIKFLLHFVKESKQDESGMPNNRFLAERTGGTYSTLKVQPAELEDSGVYFCASSQEVSYPLDTQYFGPGTRLTVL.

This clone was picked up a small number of times. The J gene is TRBJ1-3, the V gene TRBV9; D gene unclear. Trimming left V 0 bases short and J 4 bases short, with 11 bases between. There are 15 residues in the CDR3. The germline V gene has CDR1 SGDLS and CDR2 YYNGEE. The CDR3, as DNA: TGTGCCAGCAGCGTAGGAGAGGTCGGAGGAAACACCATATATTTT. Translating it yields CASSVGEVGGNTIYF. The full variable domain, completed using reference TRBV9 and TRBJ1-3, is DSGVTQTPKHLITATGQRVTLRCSPRSGDLSVYWYQQSLDQGLQFLIQYYNGEERAKGNILERFSAQQFPDLHSELNLSSLELGDSALYFCASSVGEVGGNTIYFGEGSWLTVV.

The chain joins TRBV2 to TRBJ2-1, with D possibly being TRBD2 (5 bases). This CDR3 region has 14 residues. Trimming pared 11 bases from V and 0 bases from J, leaving 14 bases between. Germline V gene data show CDR1 as SNHLY and CDR2 as FYNNEI. CDR3 coding DNA: TGTGCCGTTACCTCCCGGGACTCCTACAATGAGCAGTTCTTC. This sequence encodes CAVTSRDSYNEQFF.

V gene TRBV11-3 combines with J gene TRBJ1-1; D is unclear. V lost 4 bases and J lost 2, with 5 bases in between. This CDR3 has 12 amino acids. Germline CDR1 SGHNT, CDR2 YENEEA. CDR3 amino acids: CASSYGNTEAFF. Here the CDR3 DNA reads TGTGCCAGCAGCTATGGAAACACTGAAGCTTTCTTT.

The V and J genes are TRBV10-3 and TRBJ1-5, with no clear D. Germline lookup yields CDR1 ENHRY and CDR2 SYGVKD. V was pared by 3 bases and J by 2 bases, with 11 bases between. The CDR3 runs to 15 residues. CDR3 protein: CAISDDGEGNQPQHF. DNA for the CDR3: TGTGCCATCAGTGATGACGGGGAGGGCAATCAGCCCCAGCATTTT.

This CDR3 reads CASSRMRGVVGELFF. DNA for the CDR3: TGCGCCAGCAGCCGAATGAGAGGGGTCGTCGGGGAGCTGTTTTTT. The genes are TRBV4-3 and TRBJ2-2, with D perhaps TRBD1 or TRBD2 (5 bases each). The V and J ends lost 4 bases and 7 bases respectively, with 16 bases between them. Germline CDR1 LGHNA, CDR2 YSLEER. The CDR3 totals 15 residues.

The genes are TRBV28 and TRBJ2-5, with no clear D. The V end was cut by 2 bases, the J end by 0 bases, with 13 bases between. Per germline, CDR1 MDHEN and CDR2 SYDVKM. The CDR3 is made up of 16 amino acids. Here the CDR3 reads CASSLIGSRDQETQYF. As DNA, the CDR3 is TGTGCCAGCAGTTTAATCGGATCCCGGGACCAAGAGACCCAGTACTTC.

The rearrangement links TRBV5-6 to TRBJ1-1; D uncertain. The CDR3 has 12 residues. Germline CDR1 is SGHDT and CDR2 is YYEEEE. V shed 0 bases and J shed 6 bases, with 6 bases lying between them. The CDR3 protein is CASSLGISEAFF. The CDR3 nucleotides are TGTGCCAGCAGCTTGGGTATATCTGAAGCTTTCTTT.

This sequence joins TRBV27 and TRBJ2-6, with D possibly matching TRBD2 (6 bases). This CDR3 region has 16 residues. The germline gives CDR1 MNHEY, CDR2 SMNVEV (reference sequence). Deletions cut 3 bases from V and 3 bases from J, with 12 bases between. CDR3 loop: CASSFGGLYGANVLTF. In DNA form, the CDR3 reads TGTGCCAGCAGTTTTGGAGGGCTCTATGGGGCCAACGTCCTGACTTTC.

The V call is TRBV2, the J call TRBJ2-7; possible D gene TRBD1, 5 bases. The CDR3 runs 15 residues. Germline V CDR1 and CDR2: SNHLY, FYNNEI. V was clipped by 6 bases and J by 3 bases, with 18 bases between them. The CDR3 nucleotides read TGTGCCAGCAGCCACGGTGGGCAGGGCGACTACGAGCAGTACTTC. Its translation is CASSHGGQGDYEQYF. The full variable domain, completed using reference TRBV2 and TRBJ2-7, is EPEVTQTPSHQVTQMGQEVILRCVPISNHLYFYWYRQILGQKVEFLVSFYNNEISEKSEIFDDQFSVERPDGSNFTLKIRSTKLEDSAMYFCASSHGGQGDYEQYFGPGTRLTVT.

This clone was detected only once. The J gene is TRBJ2-1, the V gene TRBV5-1; D perhaps matches TRBD2 (6 bases). V gave up 6 bases and J gave up 2 bases, with 12 bases separating them. The CDR3 contains 14 residues. CDR1 is SGHRS and CDR2 is YFSETQ in the germline V gene. CDR3 sequence reads: CASTPRDTYNEQFF. The DNA of the CDR3 is TGCGCCAGCACGCCGCGGGATACCTACAATGAGCAGTTCTTC.

The genes are TRBV27 and TRBJ2-1; no reliable D call. Germline values: CDR1 MNHEY, CDR2 SMNVEV (reference sequence). The CDR3 length is 13 residues. Trimming took 5 bases from V and 4 from J, leaving 9 bases between them. CDR3: CASSPNWYNEQFF. The CDR3 DNA follows: TGTGCCAGCAGTCCAAACTGGTACAATGAGCAGTTCTTC.